The source of this T cell receptor beta chain is a study of Graves' ophthalmopathy and Graves' hyperthyroidism. Whole-study results and caveats: Among expanded thyroid clonotypes above 0.001 frequency, most also occurred in blood. Using 13 signatures, a model distinguished ophthalmopathy from stable hyperthyroidism, reaching 85% to 90% sensitivity and approximately 84% specificity.

Amplified material comprised TCR beta CDR3 regions derived from RNA transcripts. Investigators did first-round RT-PCR with HTBI primers, then second-round multiplex PCR. TCRdb redid the calling of the multiplex PCR reads with MiXCR, one entry per CDR3 protein. Found here are about 210,000 distinct CDR3 sequences, over 25% of them singletons; the top ten hold around 9.8%. This clonotype was recorded only once. The target antigen is unknown. Unmatched junction bases numbered 9, after V lost 4 bases and J lost 0 bases. Germline CDR1 is LNHNV and CDR2 is YYDKDF (reference sequence). The CDR3 runs 17 residues.

Material for sequencing was peripheral blood. This TCR was sampled from a man over 45 with Graves' ophthalmopathy. The chain combines TRBV15 with TRBJ1-1; 9 positions agree with TRBD1. The CDR3 DNA reads TGTGCCACCAGCATCTACCAGCGGGACAGGGTGAACACTGAAGCTTTCTTT. Translating it yields CATSIYQRDRVNTEAFF.